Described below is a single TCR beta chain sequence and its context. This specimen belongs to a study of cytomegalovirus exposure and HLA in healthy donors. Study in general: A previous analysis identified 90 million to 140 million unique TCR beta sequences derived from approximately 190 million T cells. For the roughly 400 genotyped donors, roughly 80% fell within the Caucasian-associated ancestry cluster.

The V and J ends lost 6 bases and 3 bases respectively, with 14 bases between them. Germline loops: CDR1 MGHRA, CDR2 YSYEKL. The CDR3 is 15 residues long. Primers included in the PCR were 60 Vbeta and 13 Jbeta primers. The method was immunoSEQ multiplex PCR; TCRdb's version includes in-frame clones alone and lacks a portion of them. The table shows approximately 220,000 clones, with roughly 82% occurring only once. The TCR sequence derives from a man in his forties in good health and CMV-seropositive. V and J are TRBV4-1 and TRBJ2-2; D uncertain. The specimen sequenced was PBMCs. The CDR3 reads CASRESGSHTGELFF. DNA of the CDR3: TGCGCCAGCAGGGAGTCCGGGTCCCACACCGGGGAGCTGTTTTTT.